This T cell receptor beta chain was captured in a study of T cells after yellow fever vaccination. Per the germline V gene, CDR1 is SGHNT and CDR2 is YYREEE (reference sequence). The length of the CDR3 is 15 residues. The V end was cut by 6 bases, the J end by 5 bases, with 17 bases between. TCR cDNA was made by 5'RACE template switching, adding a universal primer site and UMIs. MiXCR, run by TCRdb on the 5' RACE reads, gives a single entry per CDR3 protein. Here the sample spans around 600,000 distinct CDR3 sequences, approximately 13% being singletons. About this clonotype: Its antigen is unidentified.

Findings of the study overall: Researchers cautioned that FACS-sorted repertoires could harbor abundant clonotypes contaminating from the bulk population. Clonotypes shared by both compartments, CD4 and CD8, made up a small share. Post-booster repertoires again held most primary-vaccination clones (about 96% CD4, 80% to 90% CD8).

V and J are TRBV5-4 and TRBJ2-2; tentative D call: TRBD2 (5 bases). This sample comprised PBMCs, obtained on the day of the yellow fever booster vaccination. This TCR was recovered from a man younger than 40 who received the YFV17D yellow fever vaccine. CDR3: CASTHGDRRTGELFF. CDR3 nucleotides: TGTGCCAGCACCCACGGGGATCGGAGAACCGGGGAGCTGTTTTTT. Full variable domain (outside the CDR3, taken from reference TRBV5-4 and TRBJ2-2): ETGVTQSPTHLIKTRGQQVTLRCSSQSGHNTVSWYQQALGQGPQFIFQYYREEENGRGNFPPRFSGLQFPNYSSELNVNALELDDSALYLCASTHGDRRTGELFFGEGSRLTVL.